This TCR beta chain was sequenced for a study of T cell repertoires in cytomegalovirus infection. TCRdb reanalysed the reads using MiXCR and keeps one entry per CDR3 protein. This sample has about 830,000 distinct CDR3 sequences, with over 25% found just once. A remark on this clonotype: Its antigen is unknown.

CDR3 length: 21 residues. With 2 bases clipped from V and 0 bases from J, the junction kept 21 bases outside the gene matches. This TCR came from a human donor in good health (CMV status not recorded). Some clones in this sample may be carry-over from other donors' samples. The chain employs TRBV12-3 or TRBV12-4 and TRBJ1-2; 7 bases agree with TRBD1. This specimen was cultured CD8+ T cells from PBMCs, taken from culture after CMV antigen stimulation. The CDR3 bases are TGTGCCAGCAGTTTATTTTCCCCCGGGGGTTCGCTACAGGGGACTAACTATGGCTACACCTTC. Its protein product is CASSLFSPGGSLQGTNYGYTF.